These 23 T cell receptor beta chains were sequenced from one sample in a study of Graves' ophthalmopathy and Graves' hyperthyroidism. As the template, RNA transcripts were used to amplify TCR beta CDR3 regions. The first round was an RT-PCR with HTBI primers, and the second round was a multiplex PCR. TCRdb itself ran the multiplex PCR reads through MiXCR, one entry per CDR3 protein. The sample lists some 370,000 distinct CDR3 sequences; approximately 18% were seen once. What was sequenced was peripheral blood. These receptors were taken from an adult woman with stable Graves' hyperthyroidism.

This clonotype was recorded at least ten times. This chain joins TRBV25-1 and TRBJ2-7, with D uncertain. Germline V gives CDR1 MGHDK, CDR2 SYGVNS. The CDR3 is 14 residues long. V gave up 5 bases and J gave up 5 bases, with 16 bases separating them. The CDR3 protein is CASSIPGLSHEQYF. The CDR3 DNA reads as TGTGCCAGCAGTATTCCAGGTCTTTCCCACGAGCAGTACTTC.

CDR3 in amino acids: CASSQDEGVYTEAFF. CDR3 sequence (DNA): TGTGCCAGCAGCCAAGATGAGGGGGTGTACACTGAAGCTTTCTTT. V usage is TRBV4-2 and J usage is TRBJ1-1, with D possibly being TRBD1 (6 bases). The germline CDR1 and CDR2 sequences are LGHNA and YNFKEQ. The germline V and J ends were trimmed by 0 bases and 3 bases, with 11 bases remaining between them. The CDR3 consists of 15 residues.

This clonotype has ten or more counts. The chain joins TRBV28 to TRBJ2-7; D unclear. Germline values: CDR1 MDHEN, CDR2 SYDVKM. This CDR3 spans 14 amino acids. Between the trimmed V and J ends, which lost 5 bases and 1 base, there was a span of 12 bases. DNA for the CDR3: TGTGCCAGCAGTCCACCGGCCCAGTCCTACGAGCAGTACTTC. It is translated as CASSPPAQSYEQYF.

In this sample, this clonotype turned up a few times. This chain links TRBV30 with TRBJ2-7; TRBD2 aligns across 9 bases. Germline trimming cut 2 bases from V and 7 bases from J; bases unmatched to any gene: 18. CDR1 and CDR2 from the germline V gene are GTSNPN and SVGIG (reference sequence). The CDR3 spans 17 residues. CDR3 nucleotide sequence: TGTGCCTGGAGTTCGATAGTACCGGGACTAGCTCCTGGGGAGCAGTACTTC. Encoded protein: CAWSSIVPGLAPGEQYF. Variable domain in full (rest from reference TRBV30 and TRBJ2-7): SQTIHQWPATLVQPVGSPLSLECTVEGTSNPNLYWYRQAAGRGLQLLFYSVGIGQISSEVPQNLSASRPQDRQFILSSKKLLLSDSGFYLCAWSSIVPGLAPGEQYFGPGTRLTVT.

This clonotype was recorded many times. The rearrangement uses TRBV28 and TRBJ2-7; a weak D match, TRBD2 (7 bases). This CDR3 is built from 15 residues. V was trimmed by 6 bases and J by 0 bases, leaving 15 bases between them. CDR1 MDHEN and CDR2 SYDVKM come from the germline V gene. Written as DNA, the CDR3 is TGTGCCAGCAGAACCGGGGGCGGGAGCTCCTACGAGCAGTACTTC. Translation: CASRTGGGSSYEQYF.

Ten or more counts support this clonotype. V usage is TRBV20-1 and J usage is TRBJ2-2; D ambiguous. The CDR3 length is 14 residues. Per the germline V gene, CDR1 is DFQATT and CDR2 is SNEGSKA (reference sequence). V lost 1 base and J lost 2, with 8 bases in between. DNA of the CDR3: TGCAGTGCTAGAGCGAGCCCTAACACCGGGGAGCTGTTTTTT. Encoded protein: CSARASPNTGELFF.

This clonotype was counted many times. The V call is TRBV7-2, the J call TRBJ2-3, with TRBD2 as a possible D gene (7 bases). Trimming left V 1 base short and J 5 bases short, with 22 bases between. The CDR3 length is 18 residues. Germline-derived CDR1 and CDR2 are SGHTA and FQGNSA. The CDR3 spells CASSLGGGLHFYGDTQYF. The CDR3 nucleotides are TGTGCCAGCAGCTTAGGGGGGGGGCTCCACTTCTACGGAGATACGCAGTATTTT.

This clonotype was counted at least ten times. V and J are TRBV6-1 and TRBJ1-5; possible D gene TRBD1, 6 bases. The V gene lost 4 bases and the J gene lost 7 bases, with 17 bases spanning the gap. This CDR3 comprises 15 residues. Germline CDR1 is MNHNS and CDR2 is SASEGT. This CDR3 is CASSVGNRVGQPQHF. CDR3 nucleotide sequence: TGTGCCAGCAGTGTGGGAAACAGGGTCGGGCAGCCCCAGCATTTT.

The chain employs TRBV6-2 or TRBV6-3 and TRBJ1-2; no clear D. The CDR3 spans 13 residues. In germline, CDR1 is MNHEY, CDR2 SVGEGT. With 7 bases removed from V and 2 bases from J, the gap between germline ends came to 11 bases. The CDR3, as DNA: TGTGCCAGCACGGGCGGTTCAAACTATGGCTACACCTTC. Translating it yields CASTGGSNYGYTF.

The sample holds a few counts of this clonotype. The chain is built from TRBV29-1 and TRBJ1-1; no definite D call. V was pared by 7 bases and J by 6 bases, with 12 bases between. Germline V gives CDR1 SQVTM, CDR2 ANQGSEA. CDR3 length: 11 residues. This chain's CDR3 is CSGFNNAEAFF. CDR3 bases: TGCAGCGGATTTAATAACGCTGAAGCTTTCTTT.

This clonotype was observed at least ten times. The chain uses TRBV2 and TRBJ1-5, with TRBD1 matching over 9 bases. Germline V gene sequence: CDR1 SNHLY, CDR2 FYNNEI. Unmatched junction bases numbered 3, after V lost 3 bases and J lost 6 bases. This CDR3 spans 14 amino acids. The CDR3 DNA sequence: TGTGCCAGCAGTGATCCGGACAGGGGTCAGCCCCAGCATTTT. This codes for CASSDPDRGQPQHF.

This clonotype was detected once. Compared with germline, one end of the junction differs, possibly owing to a read error. The gene calls are TRBV6-4 and TRBJ1-1, with D tentatively TRBD1 (6 bases). CDR3 length equals 14 residues. Germline V lookup: CDR1 MRHNA, CDR2 SNTAGT. CDR3 amino acids: CASSGDKRWTEAFF. The CDR3 DNA reads TGTGCCAGCAGTGGGGACAAAAGATGGACTGAGGCTTTCTTT.

This clonotype has ten or more counts. The chain carries TRBV28 and TRBJ1-2, with TRBD1 matching over 9 bases. Per germline, CDR1 MDHEN and CDR2 SYDVKM. The ends lost 5 bases at V and 2 bases at J; junction bases unmatched: 9. This CDR3 is built from 16 residues. The CDR3 sequence is CASSRTGVRWNYGYTF. The CDR3 DNA sequence: TGTGCCAGCAGTCGGACAGGGGTTAGGTGGAACTATGGCTACACCTTC.

The rearrangement links TRBV7-3 to TRBJ2-7; D is ambiguous. Trimming took 3 bases from V and 6 from J, leaving 12 bases between them. The length of the CDR3 is 13 residues. Per the germline V gene, CDR1 is SGHTA and CDR2 is FQGTGA. This CDR3 reads CASSLSPLSEQYF. The DNA for the CDR3 is TGTGCCAGCAGCTTGTCCCCTCTCTCCGAGCAGTACTTC.

In this sample, this clonotype turned up many times. The chain carries TRBV12-3 or TRBV12-4 and TRBJ2-2; D unresolved. The germline V and J ends were trimmed by 3 bases and 3 bases, with 8 bases remaining between them. The CDR3 extends over 14 amino acids. CDR3 amino acids: CASSFGFHTGELFF. In DNA form, the CDR3 reads TGTGCCAGCAGTTTCGGCTTCCACACCGGGGAGCTGTTTTTT.

This clonotype has at least ten counts. The chain links TRBV7-9 to TRBJ2-7; TRBD2 matches at 8 bases. CDR3 size: 17 residues. Trimming at V came to 5 bases and at J to 6 bases, leaving 18 bases not matched to a gene. CDR1 is SEHNR and CDR2 is FQNEAQ in the germline V gene (reference sequence). The CDR3 DNA sequence: TGTGCCAGCAGCACCCGGGGGGCTAGCGGGTCCCCAGGCGAGCAGTACTTC. Translated: CASSTRGASGSPGEQYF.

This clonotype was counted at least ten times. V is TRBV20-1 and J is TRBJ1-1; D may be TRBD1 (5 bases). The CDR3 sequence is 12 residues long. The V gene lost 2 bases and the J gene lost 11 bases, with 15 bases spanning the gap. Germline values: CDR1 DFQATT, CDR2 SNEGSKA (reference sequence). For the CDR3, the DNA is TGCAGTGCTAGACCGGGACTGGATCCCGCTTTCTTT. This sequence encodes CSARPGLDPAFF.

Ten or more counts support this clonotype. This rearrangement joins TRBV11-2 to TRBJ2-7, with TRBD2 identical over 10 bases. The CDR3 length is 15 residues. The germline V gene encodes CDR1 SGHAT and CDR2 FQNNGV. Trimming removed 5 bases from V and 3 bases from J; junction bases left unmatched: 7. CDR3 DNA: TGTGCCAGCAGCCTGTGGGGACTAGCGAACTACGAGCAGTACTTC. Translated: CASSLWGLANYEQYF.

This clonotype has at least ten counts. The chain recombines TRBV7-9 with TRBJ1-6; 10 bases line up with TRBD1. After removal of 1 base from V and 1 base from J, the junction contained 4 bases not matched to a gene. CDR1 is SEHNR and CDR2 is FQNEAQ in the germline V gene (reference sequence). The CDR3 is 18 residues long. This CDR3 reads CASSLEGTGVSYNSPLHF. The CDR3 coding sequence is TGTGCCAGCAGCTTAGAGGGGACAGGGGTGTCCTATAATTCACCCCTCCACTTT.

A few counts support this clonotype. V gene TRBV2 combines with J gene TRBJ1-5; D gene ambiguous. The CDR3 loop spans 13 amino acids. Germline CDR1 reads SNHLY; CDR2 reads FYNNEI. V lost 4 bases and J 7 bases, leaving 11 bases between the germline ends. CDR3 coding DNA: TGTGCCAGCAGTGTTTCAGGCGGACAGCCCCAGCATTTT. Translated: CASSVSGGQPQHF.

This clonotype was picked up many times. The chain is built from TRBV7-9 and TRBJ2-4; D is ambiguous. V lost 5 bases, J lost 14 bases, and 13 bases lay in between. Germline V lookup: CDR1 SEHNR, CDR2 FQNEAQ (reference sequence). The CDR3 loop spans 11 amino acids. The CDR3 bases are TGTGCCAGCAGCCCTGGACGAGTAGAGTACTTC. It codes for CASSPGRVEYF.

V gene TRBV11-1 combines with J gene TRBJ2-2, with D maybe TRBD2 (7 bases). The CDR3 runs to 16 residues. Trimming removed 5 bases at V and 5 bases at J, with 18 bases between. Germline V CDR1 and CDR2: SGHAT, FQDESV (reference sequence). The CDR3 region has the DNA TGTGCCAGCAGCCAGACGGGGGGCGTAGTGACCGGGGAGCTGTTTTTT. Its translation: CASSQTGGVVTGELFF.

This clonotype was counted many times. A junction boundary mismatches the germline segment, possibly from a read error. V and J are TRBV12-5 and TRBJ1-2, with D perhaps TRBD1 (6 bases). The CDR3 sequence is 12 residues long. The germline V gene has CDR1 LGHNT and CDR2 FRNRAP. CDR3 in amino acids: CASGFRDKSFGF. The CDR3 DNA reads TGTGCTAGTGGTTTCCGGGACAAGAGTTTCGGGTTC. The full variable domain, with the rest looked up from reference TRBV12-5 and TRBJ1-2, is DARVTQTPRHKVTEMGQEVTMRCQPILGHNTVFWYRQTMMQGLELLAYFRNRAPLDDSGMPKDRFSAEMPDATLATLKIQPSEPRDSAVYFCASGFRDKSFGFGSGTRLTVV.